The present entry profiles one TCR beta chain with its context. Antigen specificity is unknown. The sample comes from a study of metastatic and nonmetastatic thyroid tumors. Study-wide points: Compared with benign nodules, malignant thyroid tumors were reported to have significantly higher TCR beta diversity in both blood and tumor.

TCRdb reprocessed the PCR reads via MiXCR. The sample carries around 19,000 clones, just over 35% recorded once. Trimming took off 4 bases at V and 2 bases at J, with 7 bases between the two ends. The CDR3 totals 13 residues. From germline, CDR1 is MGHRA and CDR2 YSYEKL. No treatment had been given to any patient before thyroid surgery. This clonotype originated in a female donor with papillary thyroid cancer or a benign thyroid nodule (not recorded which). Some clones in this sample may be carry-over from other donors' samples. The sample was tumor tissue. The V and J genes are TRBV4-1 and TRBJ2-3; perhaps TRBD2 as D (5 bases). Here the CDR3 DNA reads TGCGCCAGCAGCCGGGGAGACACAGATACGCAGTATTTT. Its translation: CASSRGDTDTQYF.